The 30 T cell receptor beta chains reported below all come from one sample, sequenced in a study of cytomegalovirus exposure and HLA in healthy donors. PCR primers comprised 60 Vbeta and 13 Jbeta primers. Clones were sequenced by immunoSEQ multiplex PCR, and TCRdb holds only the in-frame ones, with some missing. The sample includes 150,000 to 200,000 clones, around 86% of them seen just once. Sequencing was carried out using PBMCs. Receptors were obtained from a woman under 30 in good health and CMV-seronegative.

The chain uses TRBV29-1 and TRBJ1-1; D might be TRBD1 (5 bases). The CDR3 has 12 residues. Trimming removed 6 bases from V and 6 bases from J, with 14 bases in between. Germline-derived CDR1 and CDR2 are SQVTM and ANQGSEA. CDR3 loop: CSVPSQGSEAFF. As DNA, the CDR3 is TGCAGCGTACCCTCCCAGGGCTCTGAAGCTTTCTTT.

The V call is TRBV15, the J call TRBJ2-2, with 9 bases that match TRBD1. J lost 7 bases, V lost 8 bases, and 11 bases had no gene match. Germline V gene data show CDR1 as LNHNV and CDR2 as YYDKDF (reference sequence). The CDR3 has 15 residues. This CDR3 reads CATAPGQGEVGELFF. The DNA for the CDR3 is TGTGCCACCGCCCCGGGACAGGGTGAAGTCGGGGAGCTGTTTTTT.

This chain uses TRBV28 with TRBJ2-3; 9 nucleotides align to TRBD1. CDR1 MDHEN and CDR2 SYDVKM come from the germline V gene. J lost 1 base, V lost 3 bases, and 2 bases had no gene match. CDR3 length: 15 residues. CDR3 coding DNA: TGTGCCAGCAGTTTGTGGGACAGGGGCACAGATACGCAGTATTTT. This sequence encodes CASSLWDRGTDTQYF. Supplemented by reference TRBV28 and TRBJ2-3, the full variable domain reads DVKVTQSSRYLVKRTGEKVFLECVQDMDHENMFWYRQDPGLGLRLIYFSYDVKMKEKGDIPEGYSVSREKKERFSLILESASTNQTSMYLCASSLWDRGTDTQYFGPGTRLTVL.

The chain is built from TRBV5-1 and TRBJ1-1; unclear D gene. Germline V lookup: CDR1 SGHRS, CDR2 YFSETQ. The V end was cut by 3 bases, the J end by 4 bases, with 16 bases between. The CDR3 covers 15 residues. The CDR3 nucleotides read TGCGCCAGCAGCTGGACGCTGGGCGGAGGCACTGAAGCTTTCTTT. Residues: CASSWTLGGGTEAFF.

Of note for this clone: An end of the junction does not agree with germline; a read error may underlie this. V usage is TRBV19 and J usage is TRBJ1-1, with D possibly matching TRBD1 (5 bases). Germline V gene data show CDR1 as LNHDA and CDR2 as SQIVND (reference sequence). CDR3 size: 13 residues. CDR3 nucleotide sequence: TGTGCCGGTAGTATCTCTCTGGGGCGCAGAGCTTTCTTT. As protein: CAGSISLGRRAFF.

The chain recombines TRBV2 with TRBJ1-5; D is possibly TRBD1 (6 bases). V was cut by 7 bases and J by 3 bases, with 10 bases left in between. The V gene's germline CDR1 is SNHLY and CDR2 FYNNEI. The CDR3 loop spans 13 amino acids. The CDR3, as DNA: TGTGCCAGCACCTGGACAGTCAATCAGCCCCAGCATTTT. Amino acid sequence: CASTWTVNQPQHF.

This clone occurred a few times. This chain connects TRBV10-3 to TRBJ2-7, with TRBD2 as a possible D gene (6 bases). V lost 5 bases, J lost 0 bases, and 11 bases lay in between. CDR3 length equals 14 residues. In germline, CDR1 is ENHRY, CDR2 SYGVKD. The CDR3 sequence: CAISSSVSSYEQYF. Here the CDR3 DNA reads TGTGCCATCAGTTCTAGCGTAAGCTCCTACGAGCAGTACTTC.

The J gene is TRBJ1-2, the V gene TRBV4-2; D is possibly TRBD1 (6 bases). V lost 4 bases and J 12 bases, leaving 21 bases between the germline ends. This CDR3 is built from 14 residues. Germline loops: CDR1 LGHNA, CDR2 YNFKEQ. CDR3 in amino acids: CASSPSRDTCPDTF. The CDR3 DNA follows: TGTGCCAGCAGCCCTTCTCGGGACACCTGTCCCGACACCTTC.

This clone was counted between two and nine times. This rearrangement joins TRBV5-1 to TRBJ1-3; D remains ambiguous. Trimming pared 3 bases from V and 7 bases from J, leaving 11 bases between. CDR1 and CDR2 from the germline V gene are SGHRS and YFSETQ. The CDR3 extends over 13 amino acids. The CDR3 nucleotides read TGCGCCAGCAGCTCGAGGGATGGGAACACCATATATTTT. The encoded protein is CASSSRDGNTIYF.

The chain carries TRBV11-2 and TRBJ2-7; D is possibly TRBD2 (6 bases). There are 12 residues in the CDR3. CDR1 and CDR2 from the germline V gene are SGHAT and FQNNGV. V was shortened by 3 bases and J by 6 bases, with 9 bases between the two germline ends. CDR3 DNA: TGTGCCAGCAGCTTCGGGGGATCCGAGCAGTACTTC. Encoded protein: CASSFGGSEQYF. The full variable domain, its missing parts supplied by reference TRBV11-2 and TRBJ2-7, is EAGVAQSPRYKIIEKRQSVAFWCNPISGHATLYWYQQILGQGPKLLIQFQNNGVVDDSQLPKDRFSAERLKGVDSTLKIQPAKLEDSAVYLCASSFGGSEQYFGPGTRLTVT.

The chain has TRBV5-6 and TRBJ2-2, with TRBD2 matching over 8 bases. V shed 1 base, J shed 2 bases, and the junction held 4 bases outside the gene matches. In germline, CDR1 is SGHDT, CDR2 YYEEEE. The CDR3 sequence is 16 residues long. The CDR3 sequence is CASSLYSGGNTGELFF. CDR3 nucleotide sequence: TGTGCCAGCAGCTTGTACAGCGGGGGTAACACCGGGGAGCTGTTTTTT.

J is TRBJ1-2 and V is TRBV2, with D maybe TRBD1 (5 bases). The germline CDR1 and CDR2 sequences are SNHLY and FYNNEI. The V end was cut by 1 base, the J end by 1 base, with 10 bases between. The CDR3 contains 15 residues. The CDR3 DNA is TGTGCCAGCAGTGAAGTGTCAGGGCATAACTATGGCTACACCTTC. Translating it yields CASSEVSGHNYGYTF.

The V call is TRBV10-3, the J call TRBJ2-7; a possible D gene is TRBD1 (6 bases). Trimming stripped 8 bases from V and 2 bases from J, with 19 bases between. The germline V gene has CDR1 ENHRY and CDR2 SYGVKD. The CDR3 contains 15 residues. CDR3: CAIGRTEETTYEQYF. As DNA, the CDR3 is TGTGCCATCGGCCGGACAGAAGAGACTACCTACGAGCAGTACTTC.

The rearrangement uses TRBV11-2 and TRBJ2-1; D gene uncertain. CDR1 and CDR2 (germline): SGHAT, FQNNGV. The CDR3 contains 10 residues. Trimming removed 4 bases from V and 7 bases from J, with 2 bases in between. The CDR3 region is CASSSNEQFF. For the CDR3, the DNA is TGTGCCAGCAGCTCAAATGAGCAGTTCTTC.

The chain joins TRBV4-1 to TRBJ2-2, with D uncertain. V lost 0 bases to trimming and J lost 6 bases, with 14 bases between them. Germline V gene lookup returns CDR1 MGHRA and CDR2 YSYEKL. There are 16 residues in the CDR3. The CDR3 coding sequence is TGCGCCAGCAGCCAAGATCTGAACATCTTGGCCGGGGAGCTGTTTTTT. It is translated as CASSQDLNILAGELFF.

This chain joins TRBV2 and TRBJ1-5; TRBD1 matches 10 bases. CDR1 SNHLY and CDR2 FYNNEI come from the germline V gene. The V gene end was trimmed by 6 bases and the J gene end by 10 bases; junction bases not matched to a gene: 6. The CDR3 loop spans 13 amino acids. CDR3 DNA sequence: TGTGCCAGCAGAGGACAGGGGGGGATTCCCCAGCATTTT. Its translation is CASRGQGGIPQHF.

This clone turned up a few times. J is TRBJ1-2 and V is TRBV10-2; 9 bases line up with TRBD1. The CDR3 has 16 amino acids. Per germline, CDR1 WSHSY and CDR2 SAAADI. V was pared by 5 bases and J by 4 bases, with 11 bases of the junction left unmatched. CDR3 sequence (DNA): TGCGCCAGCAGTCCGGGACAGGGCTTGTGGCGCTATGGCTACACCTTC. Its protein product is CASSPGQGLWRYGYTF.

The V and J genes are TRBV9 and TRBJ2-2, with 7 bases aligning to TRBD1. The CDR3 runs to 17 residues. The V and J ends lost 3 bases and 0 bases, in that order; junction bases with no gene match: 8. Per germline, CDR1 SGDLS and CDR2 YYNGEE. The CDR3 loop reads CASSGRDRVTNTGELFF. The CDR3 DNA sequence: TGTGCCAGCAGCGGCAGGGACAGAGTGACGAACACCGGGGAGCTGTTTTTT. The entire variable domain, with the rest obtained from reference TRBV9 and TRBJ2-2, is as follows: DSGVTQTPKHLITATGQRVTLRCSPRSGDLSVYWYQQSLDQGLQFLIQYYNGEERAKGNILERFSAQQFPDLHSELNLSSLELGDSALYFCASSGRDRVTNTGELFFGEGSRLTVL.

The chain uses TRBV18 and TRBJ1-2; 7 bases fit TRBD1. Looked up from germline, CDR1 is KGHSH and CDR2 is LQKENI. Trimming removed 3 bases from V and 6 bases from J; junction bases left unmatched: 10. The CDR3 totals 15 residues. The CDR3 nucleotides are TGTGCCAGCTCACCGAACTCCGATGACAGGGATGGCTACACCTTC. Amino acid sequence: CASSPNSDDRDGYTF.

This chain uses TRBV28 with TRBJ2-7; the match to TRBD1 covers 7 bases. The CDR3 spans 13 residues. Germline V gene sequence: CDR1 MDHEN, CDR2 SYDVKM. V lost 6 bases, J lost 3 bases, and 5 bases stayed unmatched. The DNA of the CDR3 is TGTGCCAGCAGCCTGGGACAGTTCTACGAGCAGTACTTC. Its protein product is CASSLGQFYEQYF.

The chain carries TRBV5-1 and TRBJ1-2; 7 positions match TRBD1. V gave up 2 bases and J gave up 0 bases; unmatched junction bases: 10. CDR3 length equals 17 residues. The germline V gene has CDR1 SGHRS and CDR2 YFSETQ. CDR3 amino acids: CASSFNARGSANYGYTF. CDR3 sequence (DNA): TGCGCCAGCAGCTTTAATGCCAGGGGGTCGGCTAACTATGGCTACACCTTC.

The V and J genes are TRBV7-3 and TRBJ2-2, with a weak D call TRBD2 (5 bases). Germline V gene data show CDR1 as SGHTA and CDR2 as FQGTGA. V was shortened by 6 bases and J by 6 bases, with 11 bases between the two germline ends. CDR3 length equals 13 residues. CDR3 region: CASSFEGPGELFF. As DNA, the CDR3 is TGTGCCAGCAGTTTTGAGGGCCCCGGGGAGCTGTTTTTT.

This chain uses TRBV11-2 with TRBJ1-6; TRBD1 matches at 7 bases. This CDR3 has 15 amino acids. CDR1 SGHAT and CDR2 FQNNGV come from the germline V gene. The V segment lost 4 bases and the J segment 10 bases; nucleotides outside the gene matches: 10. CDR3 DNA sequence: TGTGCCAGCAGCTCCGTACAGGGGCTGGTATCACCCCTCCACTTT. Protein product: CASSSVQGLVSPLHF.

This clone appeared a few times. CDR3 nucleotide sequence: TGTGCCAGCAGCCCCCCGGGTGGCAAACTGTTTTTT. Translated: CASSPPGGKLFF. The V call is TRBV6-5, the J call TRBJ1-4; D is uncertain. The CDR3 has 12 residues. CDR1 MNHEY and CDR2 SVGAGI come from the germline V gene. The ends were cut back, 6 bases at V and 11 bases at J, with 13 bases in the middle.

The chain uses TRBV29-1 and TRBJ1-1; no clear D gene. CDR3 length: 11 residues. The germline V gene has CDR1 SQVTM and CDR2 ANQGSEA. V lost 1 base to trimming and J lost 9 bases, with 9 bases between them. The chain's CDR3 is CSVEAGLKAFF. The CDR3 nucleotides read TGCAGCGTTGAAGCCGGACTTAAAGCTTTCTTT.

There are a few counts of this clone. V gene TRBV5-1 combines with J gene TRBJ2-3; 8 positions match TRBD2. Germline V gene data show CDR1 as SGHRS and CDR2 as YFSETQ. V shed 3 bases and J 4 bases; nucleotides not matched to a gene: 4. The CDR3 sequence is 14 residues long. CDR3 nucleotide sequence: TGCGCCAGCAGCTCGGGGGGGGTCGCAGATACGCAGTATTTT. Amino acids: CASSSGGVADTQYF. The variable domain in full, with the rest retrieved from reference TRBV5-1 and TRBJ2-3, is KAGVTQTPRYLIKTRGQQVTLSCSPISGHRSVSWYQQTPGQGLQFLFEYFSETQRNKGNFPGRFSGRQFSNSRSEMNVSTLELGDSALYLCASSSGGVADTQYFGPGTRLTVL.

This chain uses TRBV7-9 with TRBJ1-6; D gene unclear. The CDR3 consists of 14 residues. V lost 8 bases and J 0 bases, leaving 8 bases between the germline ends. CDR1 SEHNR and CDR2 FQNEAQ come from the germline V gene (reference sequence). Here the CDR3 reads CASDGSSYNSPLHF. CDR3 sequence (DNA): TGTGCCAGCGATGGGAGCTCCTATAATTCACCCCTCCACTTT.

The V gene is TRBV9, the J gene TRBJ1-4; the match to TRBD1 covers 7 bases. This CDR3 spans 15 amino acids. Germline CDR1 reads SGDLS; CDR2 reads YYNGEE. Trimming took 3 bases from V and 4 from J; bases not matched to a gene: 6. DNA of the CDR3: TGTGCCAGCAGCGGGGGGGACAGCCTTAATGAAAAACTGTTTTTT. Translation: CASSGGDSLNEKLFF.

The J gene is TRBJ1-6, the V gene TRBV27; the match to TRBD1 covers 7 bases. CDR1 MNHEY and CDR2 SMNVEV come from the germline V gene (reference sequence). V lost 2 bases, J lost 8 bases, and 3 bases stayed unmatched. The CDR3 extends over 14 amino acids. CDR3 loop: CASSLDRGHSPLHF. For the CDR3, the DNA is TGTGCCAGCAGTTTAGATAGGGGGCATTCACCCCTCCACTTT.

The V call is TRBV5-1, the J call TRBJ1-4, with TRBD1 identical over 8 bases. This CDR3 has 11 amino acids. The V gene's germline CDR1 is SGHRS and CDR2 YFSETQ. The V gene end was trimmed by 5 bases and the J gene end by 10 bases; junction bases not matched to a gene: 1. The CDR3 DNA reads as TGCGCCAGCAGACAGGGGGGAAAACTGTTTTTT. This encodes CASRQGGKLFF.